This record covers a single TCR beta chain. The data stem from a study of T cell changes during pregnancy in multiple sclerosis. TCRdb's table, derived via immunoSEQ multiplex PCR, lists solely in-frame clones and lacks some. The table lists tens of thousands of clones, around 92% of them singletons. CDR1 SGHDN and CDR2 FVKESK come from the germline V gene. The CDR3 contains 19 residues. With V trimmed by 5 bases and J by 5 bases, 13 bases remained unmatched. This sequence was found in a female donor in good health, enrolled as a control in a pregnancy study. The gene calls are TRBV14 and TRBJ1-6; 12 nucleotides align to TRBD1. The sequenced sample was CD8+ T cells from peripheral blood mononuclear cells, obtained in the third trimester of pregnancy. In nucleotides, the CDR3 is TGTGCCAGCAGCGCGTACCGGGACAGGGGGCCGAGTGATAATTCACCCCTCCACTTT. It translates to CASSAYRDRGPSDNSPLHF.